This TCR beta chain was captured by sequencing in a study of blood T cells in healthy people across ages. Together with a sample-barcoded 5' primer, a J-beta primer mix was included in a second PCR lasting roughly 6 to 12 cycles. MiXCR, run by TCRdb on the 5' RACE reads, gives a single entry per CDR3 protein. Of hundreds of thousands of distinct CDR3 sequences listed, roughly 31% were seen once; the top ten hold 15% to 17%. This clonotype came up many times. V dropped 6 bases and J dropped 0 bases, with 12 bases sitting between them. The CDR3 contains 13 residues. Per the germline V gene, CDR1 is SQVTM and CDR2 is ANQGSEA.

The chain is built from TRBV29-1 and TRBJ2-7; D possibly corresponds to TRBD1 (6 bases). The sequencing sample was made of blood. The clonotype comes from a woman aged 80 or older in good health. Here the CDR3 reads CSVWTAGSYEQYF. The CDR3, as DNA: TGCAGCGTCTGGACAGCAGGCTCCTACGAGCAGTACTTC.